Listed here is a single T cell receptor (beta chain). What it recognizes is unknown. It was uncontrolled infection, other autoimmune disease, pregnancy or lactation that excluded patients. Diagnostic decisions used clinical symptoms, serum thyroxine and TRAb, thyroid ultrasound and orbital computed tomography. Fresh peripheral blood, approximately 9.6 ml, yielded the PBMCs. The data were obtained in a study of T cells in Graves' hyperthyroidism and ophthalmopathy. Study conclusions and caveats: By a 13 V-J model, ophthalmopathy was set apart from stable hyperthyroidism.

RNA transcripts yielded amplified TCR beta CDR3 regions. An initial round of RT-PCR targeting the TCR CDR3 relied on the HTBI primer set. Using its own MiXCR run on the multiplex PCR reads, TCRdb lists one record per CDR3 protein. This table holds about 500,000 distinct CDR3 sequences, 15% to 20% found once. The sample was blood. The sequence derives from a woman aged 30 to 39 with Graves' ophthalmopathy.

The CDR3 DNA follows: TGTGCCAGCAGTTATCAAGGACAGGGACTGTTTTTT. The encoded protein is CASSYQGQGLFF. The chain is built from TRBV6-5 and TRBJ1-4, with 8 bases lining up with TRBD1. Unmatched junction bases numbered 4, after V lost 3 bases and J lost 13 bases. The CDR3 runs 12 residues. Germline V gives CDR1 MNHEY, CDR2 SVGAGI.